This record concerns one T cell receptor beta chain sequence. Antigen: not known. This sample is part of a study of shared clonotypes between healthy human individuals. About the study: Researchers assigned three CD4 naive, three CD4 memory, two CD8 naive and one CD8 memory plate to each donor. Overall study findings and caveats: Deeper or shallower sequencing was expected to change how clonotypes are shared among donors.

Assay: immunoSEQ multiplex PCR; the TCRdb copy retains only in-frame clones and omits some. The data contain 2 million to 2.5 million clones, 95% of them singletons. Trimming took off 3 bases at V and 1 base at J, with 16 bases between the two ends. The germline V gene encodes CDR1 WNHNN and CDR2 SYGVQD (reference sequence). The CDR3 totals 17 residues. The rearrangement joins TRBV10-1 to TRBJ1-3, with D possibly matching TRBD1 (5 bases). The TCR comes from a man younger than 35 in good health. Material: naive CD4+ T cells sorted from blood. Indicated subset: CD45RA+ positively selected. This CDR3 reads CASSDFAGTGSGNTIYF. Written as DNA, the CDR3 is TGCGCCAGCAGTGATTTCGCAGGGACTGGATCTGGAAACACCATATATTTT.